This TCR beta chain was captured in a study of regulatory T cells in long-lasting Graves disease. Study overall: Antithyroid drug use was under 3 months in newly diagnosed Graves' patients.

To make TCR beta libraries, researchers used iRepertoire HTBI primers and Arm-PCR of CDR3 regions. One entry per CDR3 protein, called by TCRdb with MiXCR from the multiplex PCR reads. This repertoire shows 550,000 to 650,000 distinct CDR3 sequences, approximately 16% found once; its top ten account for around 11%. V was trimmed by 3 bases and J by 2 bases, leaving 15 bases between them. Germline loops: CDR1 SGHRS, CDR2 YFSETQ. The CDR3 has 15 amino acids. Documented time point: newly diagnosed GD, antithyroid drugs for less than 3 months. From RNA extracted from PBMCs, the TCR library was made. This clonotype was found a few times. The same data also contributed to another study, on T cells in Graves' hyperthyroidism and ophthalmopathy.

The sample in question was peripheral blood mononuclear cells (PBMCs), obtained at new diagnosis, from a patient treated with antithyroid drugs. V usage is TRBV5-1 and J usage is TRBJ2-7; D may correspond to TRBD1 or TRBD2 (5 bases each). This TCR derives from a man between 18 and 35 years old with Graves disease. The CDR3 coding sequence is TGCGCCAGCAGCTCGACCGGGACGTTAGCCTACGAGCAGTACTTC. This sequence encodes CASSSTGTLAYEQYF.